The rows below give T cell receptor beta chains drawn from one sample of a study of sequential checkpoint blockade in melanoma. Method: immunoSEQ multiplex PCR; TCRdb's copy keeps in-frame clones and lacks some. The sample includes over 2,500 clones, roughly three fifths seen only once; the top ten take under 25%. The specimen was CD8+ T cells sorted from blood (inferred from file names), collected from a patient given nivolumab and ipilimumab in sequence. These receptors were collected from a human donor with melanoma. CDR3s include the opening cysteine and the closing phenylalanine or tryptophan. Fields, in order: D gene, V gene, J gene, clone size, CDR3 protein, CDR3 DNA. A D gene is named only where the DNA matches it firmly. Clone size is given for some rows only: seen once, a few or many times, or a class if the clone is expanded.

d_gene: TRBD1
v_gene: TRBV19
j_gene: TRBJ2-1
abundance: -
CDR3aa: CASSIPGTGDNEQFF
CDR3nt: TGTGCCAGTAGCATACCCGGGACAGGGGACAATGAGCAGTTCTTC

d_gene: TRBD1
v_gene: TRBV2
j_gene: TRBJ2-7
abundance: -
CDR3aa: CAIAPYGTGGYEQYF
CDR3nt: TGTGCCATCGCCCCGTATGGGACAGGGGGCTACGAGCAGTACTTC

d_gene: -
v_gene: TRBV6-5
j_gene: TRBJ1-2
abundance: -
CDR3aa: CASSYFRGANYGYTF
CDR3nt: TGTGCCAGCAGTTACTTCCGGGGAGCTAACTATGGCTACACCTTC

d_gene: TRBD1
v_gene: TRBV13
j_gene: TRBJ2-7
abundance: -
CDR3aa: CASSFAGTGDEQYF
CDR3nt: TGTGCCAGCAGCTTCGCCGGGACAGGCGACGAGCAGTACTTC

d_gene: TRBD2
v_gene: TRBV10-1
j_gene: TRBJ2-3
abundance: -
CDR3aa: CASSEGTSGKSDTQYF
CDR3nt: TGCGCCAGCAGTGAGGGGACTAGCGGGAAGTCAGATACGCAGTATTTT

d_gene: -
v_gene: TRBV20-1
j_gene: TRBJ2-7
abundance: -
CDR3aa: CSARQFPEQYF
CDR3nt: TGCAGTGCTAGACAGTTCCCCGAGCAGTACTTC

d_gene: TRBD2
v_gene: TRBV2
j_gene: TRBJ2-1
abundance: few
CDR3aa: CASSEAASGPDNEQFF
CDR3nt: TGTGCCAGCAGTGAAGCCGCTAGCGGGCCAGACAATGAGCAGTTCTTC

d_gene: TRBD2
v_gene: TRBV27
j_gene: TRBJ2-7
abundance: medium-sized
CDR3aa: CASMLAGSSYEQYF
CDR3nt: TGTGCCAGCATGCTAGCGGGGAGCTCCTACGAGCAGTACTTC

d_gene: TRBD1
v_gene: TRBV6-1
j_gene: TRBJ1-4
abundance: -
CDR3aa: CASSLTGSTNEKLFF
CDR3nt: TGTGCCAGCAGTTTGACAGGGTCGACTAATGAAAAACTGTTTTTT

d_gene: TRBD2
v_gene: TRBV11-3
j_gene: TRBJ2-7
abundance: -
CDR3aa: CASSWGGEQYF
CDR3nt: TGTGCCAGCAGCTGGGGGGGAGAGCAGTACTTC

d_gene: -
v_gene: TRBV15
j_gene: TRBJ1-4
abundance: -
CDR3aa: CATSREGVTGTNEKLFF
CDR3nt: TGTGCCACCAGCAGAGAAGGGGTTACAGGCACTAATGAAAAACTGTTTTTT

d_gene: -
v_gene: TRBV9
j_gene: TRBJ2-7
abundance: -
CDR3aa: CASSVGQGWNEQYF
CDR3nt: TGTGCCAGCAGCGTAGGCCAGGGGTGGAACGAGCAGTACTTC

d_gene: TRBD2
v_gene: TRBV10-2
j_gene: TRBJ2-5
abundance: -
CDR3aa: CASSESGGLADQETQYF
CDR3nt: TGCGCCAGCAGTGAGTCTGGCGGACTAGCGGACCAAGAGACCCAGTACTTC

d_gene: -
v_gene: TRBV7-8
j_gene: TRBJ2-1
abundance: few
CDR3aa: CASSPFTGLSGEQFF
CDR3nt: TGTGCCAGCAGCCCCTTCACTGGTCTTTCCGGTGAGCAGTTCTTC

d_gene: -
v_gene: TRBV28
j_gene: TRBJ2-7
abundance: once
CDR3aa: CASSLEIQGYEQYF
CDR3nt: TGTGCCAGCAGTTTGGAAATACAGGGTTACGAGCAGTACTTC

d_gene: TRBD1
v_gene: TRBV5-1
j_gene: TRBJ1-1
abundance: once
CDR3aa: CASSLTGGGTEAFF
CDR3nt: TGCGCCAGCAGCCTGACAGGGGGGGGGACTGAAGCTTTCTTT

d_gene: TRBD2
v_gene: TRBV10-1
j_gene: TRBJ2-1
abundance: -
CDR3aa: CASSRLTSGGIYNEQFF
CDR3nt: TGCGCCAGCAGTCGGCTGACTAGCGGGGGGATCTACAATGAGCAGTTCTTC

d_gene: -
v_gene: TRBV7-9
j_gene: TRBJ2-3
abundance: -
CDR3aa: CASSLGGGIIDTQYF
CDR3nt: TGTGCCAGCAGCTTAGGGGGGGGCATCATAGATACGCAGTATTTT

d_gene: TRBD1
v_gene: TRBV6-5
j_gene: TRBJ2-1
abundance: few
CDR3aa: CASSVEAGGNYEQFF
CDR3nt: TGTGCCAGCAGTGTTGAAGCAGGGGGCAACTATGAGCAGTTCTTC

d_gene: -
v_gene: TRBV6-4
j_gene: TRBJ1-2
abundance: -
CDR3aa: CASSTTGSSPYGYTF
CDR3nt: TGTGCCAGCAGTACAACGGGTTCCTCTCCCTATGGCTACACCTTC

d_gene: TRBD2
v_gene: TRBV7-2
j_gene: TRBJ2-3
abundance: few
CDR3aa: CASSPSGGAGDTQYF
CDR3nt: TGTGCCAGCAGCCCCAGCGGGGGGGCGGGGGATACGCAGTATTTT

d_gene: TRBD2
v_gene: TRBV25-1
j_gene: TRBJ2-1
abundance: -
CDR3aa: CASSEIAGSSYNEQFF
CDR3nt: TGTGCCAGCAGTGAGATAGCGGGGAGCTCCTACAATGAGCAGTTCTTC

d_gene: -
v_gene: TRBV7-9
j_gene: TRBJ1-2
abundance: few
CDR3aa: CASSLGRQPLYGYTF
CDR3nt: TGTGCCAGCAGCCTAGGTCGACAGCCACTCTATGGCTACACCTTC

d_gene: -
v_gene: TRBV15
j_gene: TRBJ2-7
abundance: -
CDR3aa: CATSRDDPGEQYF
CDR3nt: TGTGCCACCAGCAGAGACGACCCAGGGGAGCAGTACTTC

d_gene: -
v_gene: TRBV7-8
j_gene: TRBJ2-2
abundance: -
CDR3aa: CASSLHQGPTGELFF
CDR3nt: TGTGCCAGCAGCTTACATCAGGGGCCCACCGGGGAGCTGTTTTTT